These 32 T cell receptor beta chains were all obtained from the same sample, sequenced in a study of tumor-infiltrating lymphocytes in primary liver carcinoma. TCR beta cDNA was made from roughly 500 ng total RNA with a constant-region primer. Library construction for TCR beta comprised three nested multiplex PCR rounds performed with slightly modified ARM-PCR. A C-beta reverse primer was combined with TRBV1-TRBV30 forward primers in the first two PCR rounds, and each round had around 11 cycles. TCRdb ran MiXCR on the multiplex PCR reads and lists one entry per CDR3 protein. The sample includes tens of thousands of distinct CDR3 sequences, about 80% seen only once; the top ten take roughly 26%. The tissue used was unsorted bulk material of about 19-33 mg. RNA and DNA were co-extracted from it with the AllPrep DNA/RNA mini kit. Material: liver tumor tissue from sampling region 2. The subset: tumor region T2, inferior pole. These receptors all come from a man between 35 and 55 years old with primary liver carcinoma and hepatitis B virus infection.

A remark on this clonotype: The conserved final phenylalanine or tryptophan is absent from the CDR3, which likely points to a read error. J is TRBJ2-7 and V is TRBV29-1; D is ambiguous. The CDR3 totals 13 residues. Germline V CDR1 and CDR2: SQVTM, ANQGSEA. The CDR3 sequence: CSARRTVHDEQYL. As DNA, the CDR3 is TGCAGTGCAAGGCGGACGGTCCATGACGAGCAGTACCTC.

This clonotype is large. The chain employs TRBV11-2 and TRBJ2-5, with D maybe TRBD1 (6 bases). This CDR3 is built from 17 residues. Deletions cut 1 base from V and 2 bases from J, with 17 bases between. Looked up from germline, CDR1 is SGHAT and CDR2 is FQNNGV. CDR3 amino acids: CASSLVSGGSRQETQYF. The CDR3 DNA reads as TGTGCCAGCAGCTTAGTCAGTGGGGGCAGTCGGCAAGAGACCCAGTACTTC.

Details on this clonotype: Sequence at one end of the junction differs from germline and may be a read error. The chain carries TRBV7-9 and TRBJ2-7, with D maybe TRBD2 (5 bases). There are 13 residues in the CDR3. The germline gives CDR1 SEHNR, CDR2 FQNEAQ (reference sequence). The CDR3 protein is CASGPSSSFEQYF. The CDR3 DNA reads TGTGCCAGCGGCCCGTCTAGCTCCTTCGAGCAGTACTTC.

The rearrangement links TRBV6-2 or TRBV6-3 to TRBJ2-3; D possibly corresponds to TRBD2 (5 bases). The CDR3 length is 14 residues. The germline V gene has CDR1 MNHEY and CDR2 SVGEGT. The CDR3 loop is CSSSPALRSDTQYF. Written as DNA, the CDR3 is TGTTCTAGCAGTCCAGCCTTAAGGTCAGATACGCAGTATTTT.

This chain joins TRBV11-1 and TRBJ2-3; D is uncertain. This CDR3 region has 15 residues. The germline V gene encodes CDR1 SGHAT and CDR2 FQDESV (reference sequence). The V end lost 9 bases, the J end lost 2 bases, and 18 bases lay between the germline ends. CDR3 sequence: CARSLQPTNTDTQYF. Here the CDR3 DNA reads TGTGCCAGAAGCCTACAGCCCACTAACACAGATACGCAGTATTTT.

V gene TRBV29-1 combines with J gene TRBJ2-7, with TRBD2 matching over 13 bases. The CDR3 loop spans 15 amino acids. Germline values: CDR1 SQVTM, CDR2 ANQGSEA. J lost 7 bases, V lost 8 bases, and 14 bases had no gene match. In DNA, the CDR3 is TGCAGCCTCCGACTAGCGGGAGGTTCTCGCTATGAGCAGTACTTC. It encodes CSLRLAGGSRYEQYF.

With regard to this clonotype: This CDR3 fails to terminate in the conserved phenylalanine or tryptophan, so it likely reflects a read error. The V gene is TRBV5-4, the J gene TRBJ2-1; the D gene is possibly TRBD1 (6 bases). Germline lookup yields CDR1 SGHNT and CDR2 YYREEE (reference sequence). Deletions cut 10 bases from V and 8 bases from J, with 31 bases between. The CDR3 has 17 amino acids. DNA of the CDR3: TGTGCCGGCACCCGTGGGGACACCGGCCGCGCAGCCGATGAGCAGTTCTCC. Amino acid sequence: CAGTRGDTGRAADEQFS.

V and J are TRBV6-6 and TRBJ2-7; D uncertain. The CDR3 contains 14 residues. In germline, CDR1 is MNHNY, CDR2 SVGAGI (reference sequence). V shed 6 bases and J shed 7 bases, with 19 bases lying between them. The CDR3 sequence: CASRLRAQAREQYF. CDR3 sequence (DNA): TGTGCCAGCAGACTTAGGGCCCAGGCTCGGGAGCAGTACTTC.

A word on this clonotype: An end of the junction does not agree with germline; a read error may underlie this. The chain uses TRBV12-3 or TRBV12-4 and TRBJ2-3; 9 nucleotides line up with TRBD1. The CDR3 contains 17 residues. The CDR3 DNA is TGTGCCATTAGTTTCACAGGGGGCACGCTTAGCACAGATATGCAGTATTTT. Translated, it gives CAISFTGGTLSTDMQYF.

This clonotype is judged medium-sized. The chain joins TRBV11-2 to TRBJ2-7; D remains unclear. CDR3 length: 13 residues. Deletions cut 0 bases from V and 6 bases from J, with 9 bases between. In germline, CDR1 is SGHAT, CDR2 FQNNGV. The CDR3 DNA reads TGTGCCAGCAGCTTAGAAAGGCGCGCCGAGCAGTACTTC. Protein product: CASSLERRAEQYF.

The J gene is TRBJ1-4, the V gene TRBV2; tentatively, D is TRBD1 (6 bases). From germline, CDR1 is SNHLY and CDR2 FYNNEI. V dropped 10 bases and J dropped 4 bases, with 13 bases sitting between them. This CDR3 is 13 amino acids long. The chain's CDR3 is CAMSDRHNEKLFF. CDR3 nucleotides: TGTGCCATGTCAGACAGGCATAATGAAAAACTGTTTTTT.

This rearrangement joins TRBV6-1 to TRBJ2-7; no reliable D call. CDR3 size: 12 residues. Trimming took 2 bases from V and 3 from J, leaving 5 bases between them. Looked up from germline, CDR1 is MNHNS and CDR2 is SASEGT. CDR3 nucleotides: TGTGCCAGCAGTGAACATATCTACGAGCAGTACTTC. Translated, it gives CASSEHIYEQYF.

This chain connects TRBV7-3 to TRBJ2-7, with D perhaps matching TRBD2 (5 bases). CDR3 length: 17 amino acids. Per germline, CDR1 SGHTA and CDR2 FQGTGA. V dropped 5 bases and J dropped 1 base, with 21 bases sitting between them. CDR3 DNA sequence: TGTGCCAGCAGCCCTAGCCCCCCACGGGAACTTTCCTACGAGCAGTACTTC. It encodes CASSPSPPRELSYEQYF.

About this clonotype itself: Germline is not matched at one junction end, which may reflect a read error. The chain recombines TRBV11-2 with TRBJ1-2, with D possibly being TRBD1 (6 bases). Germline V gene lookup returns CDR1 SGHAT and CDR2 FQNNGV. The CDR3 is 14 amino acids. Written as DNA, the CDR3 is TGCGCCTGCAGAGAGTGGGACACCACCTATGGCTACACCTTC. Translating gives CACREWDTTYGYTF.

About this clonotype: A junction boundary mismatches the germline segment, possibly from a read error. The rearrangement links TRBV5-4 to TRBJ2-2, with TRBD1 matching over 7 bases. CDR3 size: 15 residues. Germline loops: CDR1 SGHNT, CDR2 YYREEE (reference sequence). The CDR3 loop is CASSLEQGNTGELFF. CDR3 DNA sequence: TGTGCCAGCAGCTTGGAACAGGGGAACACAGGGGAGCTGTTTTTT.

Points on this clonotype: Just one base apart from a much larger clone, this may be a read error. For the CDR3, the DNA is TGTGCCAGCAGTGAGGGGGAACAGGGCTACGAGCAGTACTTC. Its translation: CASSEGEQGYEQYF. V gene TRBV28 combines with J gene TRBJ2-7; a possible D gene is TRBD1 (6 bases). This CDR3 is 14 amino acids long. Germline CDR1 MDHEN, CDR2 SYDVKM. The ends were cut back, 5 bases at V and 3 bases at J, with 14 bases in the middle.

Comment on this clonotype: Its ends do not fully match the called genes, so a read error is possible. The rearrangement uses TRBV24-1 and TRBJ2-1; D remains ambiguous. Germline-derived CDR1 and CDR2 are KGHDR and SFDVKD. The CDR3 runs to 14 residues. The CDR3: CATSDETSYNEQIF. CDR3 coding DNA: TGTGCCACCAGTGATGAGACTTCCTACAATGAGCAGATCTTC.

The chain combines TRBV6-1 with TRBJ2-3; D possibly corresponds to TRBD2 (5 bases). There are 15 residues in the CDR3. Trimming removed 5 bases at V and 2 bases at J, with 14 bases between. The germline CDR1 and CDR2 sequences are MNHNS and SASEGT. CDR3 in DNA: TGTGCCAGCAGTCCCGGGGTGGGTATCACAGATACGCAGTATTTT. Translation: CASSPGVGITDTQYF.

On this clonotype: A much larger clone differs by one base, so this may be a read error. The chain links TRBV28 to TRBJ2-5, with D hard to call. Trimming shortened V by 6 bases and J by 5 bases, and 25 bases separated the two germline ends. The V gene's germline CDR1 is MDHEN and CDR2 SYDVKM. The CDR3 loop spans 17 amino acids. CDR3 bases: TGTGCCAGCAGCTTCGGATTGGAAGTGGGTTTCGGGGAGACCCAGTACTTC. This sequence encodes CASSFGLEVGFGETQYF.

A single count supports this clonotype. The V gene is TRBV11-2, the J gene TRBJ1-2; tentative D call: TRBD1 (6 bases). V lost 6 bases to trimming and J lost 9 bases, with 20 bases between them. The length of the CDR3 is 14 residues. The germline V gene has CDR1 SGHAT and CDR2 FQNNGV. The CDR3 is CASRDRDTTYSYTF. CDR3 DNA: TGTGCCAGCAGAGATAGGGACACCACTTATAGCTACACCTTC.

As concerns this clonotype: Here the CDR3 omits its conserved ending phenylalanine or tryptophan, so a read error is the likely source. No DNA is shown, since the ends of the CDR3 on it are uncertain; the CDR3 is the one TCRdb lists. This sequence joins TRBV6-6 and TRBJ2-7; the table's D call, TRBD1, was not checked against the DNA. The CDR3 numbers 13 amino acids, ends counted. Germline V gives CDR1 MNHNY, CDR2 SVGAGI (reference sequence). The CDR3 loop is CASSGDRGHEQHL.

The table lists this clonotype with a count of one. V and J are TRBV6-5 and TRBJ2-7, with D possibly TRBD1 on 6 matching bases. Trimming removed 10 bases from V and 1 base from J, with 20 bases in between. This CDR3 comprises 15 residues. In germline, CDR1 is MNHEY, CDR2 SVGAGI. CDR3 region: CATRTGTTNSYEQYF. CDR3 in DNA: TGTGCCACCCGGACCGGGACAACAAATTCCTACGAGCAGTACTTC.

This clonotype was counted a single time. An end of the junction differs from the germline gene, which may be a read error. The chain recombines TRBV11-2 with TRBJ2-7, with 8 bases fitting TRBD2. Germline loops: CDR1 SGHAT, CDR2 FQNNGV. The CDR3 runs to 15 residues. CDR3 loop: CASSQCSGGDYEQYF. As DNA, the CDR3 is TGTGCCAGCAGCCAATGTTCGGGAGGGGACTACGAGCAGTATTTC.

The chain uses TRBV20-1 and TRBJ1-2, with TRBD1 identical over 9 bases. CDR1 DFQATT and CDR2 SNEGSKA come from the germline V gene (reference sequence). This CDR3 region has 15 residues. J lost 6 bases, V lost 3 bases, and 11 bases had no gene match. The CDR3 DNA reads TGCAGTGCTAGTATCCACGGGACAGGGCCGAATGGCTACACCTTC. This gives the protein CSASIHGTGPNGYTF.

Points on this clonotype: The conserved closing phenylalanine or tryptophan is absent in this CDR3, likely reflecting a read error. CDR3 residues: CASSVPRLAGEPYNEQFS. CDR3 DNA: TGTGCCAGCAGCGTTCCTCGACTAGCGGGAGAACCCTACAATGAGCAGTTCTCT. V and J are TRBV11-2 and TRBJ2-1; 12 nucleotides line up with TRBD2. Germline trimming cut 5 bases from V and 2 bases from J; bases unmatched to any gene: 10. The germline gives CDR1 SGHAT, CDR2 FQNNGV. The CDR3 has 18 residues.

This clonotype was detected only a few times. An end of the junction does not agree with germline; a read error may underlie this. The chain employs TRBV7-9 and TRBJ1-3; maybe TRBD1 (6 bases). Germline V gene data show CDR1 as SEHNR and CDR2 as FQNEAQ (reference sequence). There are 15 residues in the CDR3. The CDR3 coding sequence is TGTGCCAGCGGCTTAGTCCGGACAGCTGGAAACACCATATATTTT. Residues: CASGLVRTAGNTIYF. Full variable domain (outside the CDR3, taken from reference TRBV7-9 and TRBJ1-3): DTGVSQNPRHKITKRGQNVTFRCDPISEHNRLYWYRQTLGQGPEFLTYFQNEAQLEKSRLLSDRFSAERPKGSFSTLEIQRTEQGDSAMYLCASGLVRTAGNTIYFGEGSWLTVV.

This clonotype showed up just once. The final CDR3 position lacks the conserved phenylalanine or tryptophan, pointing to a likely read error. The chain employs TRBV29-1 and TRBJ2-1; weak D call: TRBD1 (5 bases). Germline lookup yields CDR1 SQVTM and CDR2 ANQGSEA. The CDR3 has 15 residues. This chain's CDR3 is CSVGPSSSSYNEQFL. The CDR3 coding sequence is TGCAGTGTGGGGCCTTCTTCCAGCTCCTACAATGAGCAGTTCTTA.

The chain joins TRBV28 to TRBJ1-2; D unclear. Trimming took 1 base from V and 0 from J, leaving 9 bases between them. The CDR3 runs to 15 residues. CDR1 is MDHEN and CDR2 is SYDVKM in the germline V gene. This CDR3 is CASSLFLDPNYGYTF. The CDR3, as DNA: TGTGCCAGCAGTTTATTTCTGGACCCTAACTATGGCTACACCTTC.

Worth noting for this clonotype: One junction end does not reproduce the germline sequence, and a read error may be involved. The gene calls are TRBV7-9 and TRBJ2-1, with D possibly TRBD2 on 5 matching bases. The CDR3 runs to 16 residues. CDR1 and CDR2 from the germline V gene are SEHNR and FQNEAQ (reference sequence). Here the CDR3 reads CASSLGRPSSYDEQFF. The CDR3 region has the DNA TGTGCCAGCAGCTTAGGGAGGCCGAGCTCCTACGATGAGCAGTTCTTC.

For this clonotype: Mismatch with germline at one junction end may stem from a read error. The chain has TRBV29-1 and TRBJ2-1; D remains unclear. The length of the CDR3 is 13 residues. Per germline, CDR1 SQVTM and CDR2 ANQGSEA. This CDR3 reads CSVEGTIGNVQFF. DNA for the CDR3: TGCAGCGTTGAAGGGACCATTGGCAATGTGCAGTTCTTC.

This clonotype was seen just once. At one of its ends the junction is not consistent with the germline gene, which may arise from a read error. This rearrangement joins TRBV6-5 to TRBJ2-2; possible D gene TRBD2, 5 bases. Per the germline V gene, CDR1 is MNHEY and CDR2 is SVGAGI. The CDR3 has 15 residues. The chain's CDR3 is CTSSYAADGTGELFF. The CDR3 DNA is TGTACCAGTAGTTACGCAGCGGACGGCACCGGGGAGCTGTTTTTT.

Written as DNA, the CDR3 is TGTGCCAGCTCACTAACCGGGACAGGGGGCTTGGTTACTGAAGCTTTCTTT. Its protein is CASSLTGTGGLVTEAFF. The V call is TRBV18, the J call TRBJ1-1; TRBD1 agrees at 12 bases. J lost 5 bases, V lost 4 bases, and 11 bases had no gene match. The CDR3 has 17 residues. Germline lookup yields CDR1 KGHSH and CDR2 LQKENI. The full variable domain, its missing parts supplied by reference TRBV18 and TRBJ1-1, is NAGVMQNPRHLVRRRGQEARLRCSPMKGHSHVYWYRQLPEEGLKFMVYLQKENIIDESGMPKERFSAEFPKEGPSILRIQQVVRGDSAAYFCASSLTGTGGLVTEAFFGQGTRLTVV.